The 30 T cell receptor beta chains listed next were all sequenced from one sample in a study of OX40 agonist ivuxolimab in advanced cancers. Library preparation employed the immunoSEQ multiplex PCR assay. As stored in TCRdb, this immuneACCESS dataset retains in-frame rearrangements with V and J assigned. A fraction of the clones does not appear; measured against another copy, unresolved V genes explain less than half of the discrepancy, and the remainder lacks a known reason. The sample data list just under 20,000 clones, and roughly 82% of these were observed just once. The leading ten clones occupy under 4% of the sample. The sample in question was CD4+ or CD8+ T cells sorted from blood, obtained in a trial of the OX40 agonist ivuxolimab. These receptors were obtained from an adult with an advanced solid tumor such as melanoma, head and neck, liver or kidney cancer.

This chain uses TRBV19 with TRBJ1-2; 7 positions match TRBD1. The CDR3 runs 16 residues. With 5 bases clipped from V and 5 bases from J, the junction kept 14 bases outside the gene matches. Per germline, CDR1 LNHDA and CDR2 SQIVND (reference sequence). CDR3 DNA: TGTGCCAGTAGTCTCGTAGGCGGACAGGCGAATTATGGCTACACCTTC. It codes for CASSLVGGQANYGYTF.

The chain is built from TRBV4-1 and TRBJ2-7, with TRBD2 matching 13 bases. V trimming: 1 base; J trimming: 5 bases; junction bases outside the gene matches: 17. The V gene's germline CDR1 is MGHRA and CDR2 YSYEKL. This CDR3 is 20 amino acids long. DNA for the CDR3: TGCGCCAGCAGCCAAGTACGCCCGGAGACTAGCGGGAGGCCAAGGAACGAGCAGTACTTC. Translation gives CASSQVRPETSGRPRNEQYF.

CDR3 DNA: TGCAGCGTCGGGACAGTGGGCGGCTACACCTTC. Its protein is CSVGTVGGYTF. The chain recombines TRBV29-1 with TRBJ1-2; 7 bases align to TRBD1. Germline CDR1 is SQVTM and CDR2 is ANQGSEA. Trimming cost V 6 bases and J 8 bases; bases outside gene matches: 6. The CDR3 contains 11 residues.

The rearrangement links TRBV30 to TRBJ1-5, with TRBD1 matching 9 bases. From germline, CDR1 is GTSNPN and CDR2 SVGIG (reference sequence). The CDR3 has 14 residues. The CDR3 is CAYDGTGPNQPQHF. The CDR3 DNA is TGTGCTTATGATGGGACAGGGCCAAATCAGCCCCAGCATTTT.

This clone appeared once. J is TRBJ2-5 and V is TRBV5-4; 8 bases map to TRBD1. The trim removed 4 bases at V and 4 bases at J, leaving 9 bases unmatched. Germline loops: CDR1 SGHNT, CDR2 YYREEE (reference sequence). CDR3 length: 15 residues. CDR3 bases: TGTGCCAGCAGCCCTAGACAGGGGATGGGAGAGACCCAGTACTTC. Its protein is CASSPRQGMGETQYF.

The rearrangement uses TRBV9 and TRBJ2-1; TRBD2 matches 11 bases. The CDR3 is made up of 15 amino acids. Unmatched junction bases numbered 3, after V lost 1 base and J lost 6 bases. The germline V gene has CDR1 SGDLS and CDR2 YYNGEE. This CDR3 is CASSVFSGRANEQFF. DNA of the CDR3: TGTGCCAGCAGCGTATTTAGCGGGAGGGCCAATGAGCAGTTCTTC. The entire variable domain, with the rest obtained from reference TRBV9 and TRBJ2-1, is as follows: DSGVTQTPKHLITATGQRVTLRCSPRSGDLSVYWYQQSLDQGLQFLIQYYNGEERAKGNILERFSAQQFPDLHSELNLSSLELGDSALYFCASSVFSGRANEQFFGPGTRLTVL.

V usage is TRBV30 and J usage is TRBJ2-2; 10 nucleotides match TRBD2. The trim removed 0 bases at V and 6 bases at J, leaving 4 bases unmatched. CDR1 and CDR2 (germline): GTSNPN, SVGIG (reference sequence). This CDR3 contains 15 residues. CDR3 amino acids: CAWSVPAGGPGELFF. CDR3 DNA: TGTGCCTGGAGTGTCCCAGCGGGAGGGCCCGGGGAGCTGTTTTTT.

This chain links TRBV9 with TRBJ2-2; 10 bases are shared with TRBD1. The CDR3 runs to 16 residues. V lost 4 bases, J lost 5 bases, and 8 bases stayed unmatched. Germline-derived CDR1 and CDR2 are SGDLS and YYNGEE. For the CDR3, the DNA is TGTGCCAGCAGCCCCCGCCGGGACAGGGGTACCGGGGAGCTGTTTTTT. Protein product: CASSPRRDRGTGELFF. Full variable domain (outside the CDR3, taken from reference TRBV9 and TRBJ2-2): DSGVTQTPKHLITATGQRVTLRCSPRSGDLSVYWYQQSLDQGLQFLIQYYNGEERAKGNILERFSAQQFPDLHSELNLSSLELGDSALYFCASSPRRDRGTGELFFGEGSRLTVL.

This clone has only one observation. CDR3 protein: CASSGTGSYSYEQYF. CDR3 bases: TGTGCCAGCAGCGGGACAGGGAGTTACTCCTACGAGCAGTACTTC. V and J are TRBV9 and TRBJ2-7; 8 bases fit TRBD1. J gave up 0 bases and V 3 bases, and 5 bases lay outside the gene matches. The CDR3 consists of 15 residues. Germline V gene sequence: CDR1 SGDLS, CDR2 YYNGEE.

This clone was found once. The chain has TRBV19 and TRBJ2-3; TRBD1 aligns across 8 bases. Germline loops: CDR1 LNHDA, CDR2 SQIVND (reference sequence). The CDR3 is 15 residues long. With V trimmed by 6 bases and J by 0 bases, 5 bases remained unmatched. The CDR3 nucleotides are TGTGCCAGTAGCAAACGGGACAGGAGCACAGATACGCAGTATTTT. Amino acid sequence: CASSKRDRSTDTQYF.

The chain uses TRBV18 and TRBJ2-5; the D is unclear. Trimming removed 1 base from V and 6 bases from J, with 6 bases in between. The CDR3 extends over 12 amino acids. From germline, CDR1 is KGHSH and CDR2 LQKENI. In nucleotides, the CDR3 is TGTGCCAGCTCACCACTGGGAAAGACCCAGTACTTC. It yields the protein CASSPLGKTQYF.

The chain employs TRBV19 and TRBJ1-2; 7 bases match TRBD1. Trimming removed 4 bases from V and 8 bases from J; junction bases left unmatched: 7. This CDR3 contains 13 residues. Per the germline V gene, CDR1 is LNHDA and CDR2 is SQIVND (reference sequence). CDR3 protein: CASSTGGSRGYTF. The CDR3 coding sequence is TGTGCCAGTAGTACAGGGGGATCCAGAGGCTACACCTTC. Full variable domain (outside the CDR3, taken from reference TRBV19 and TRBJ1-2): DGGITQSPKYLFRKEGQNVTLSCEQNLNHDAMYWYRQDPGQGLRLIYYSQIVNDFQKGDIAEGYSVSREKKESFPLTVTSAQKNPTAFYLCASSTGGSRGYTFGSGTRLTVV.

V is TRBV9 and J is TRBJ1-4, with D perhaps TRBD1 (5 bases). V was trimmed by 3 bases and J by 3 bases, leaving 12 bases between them. The germline CDR1 and CDR2 sequences are SGDLS and YYNGEE. The CDR3 spans 15 residues. The CDR3 here is CASSDGGTANEKLFF. CDR3 in DNA: TGTGCCAGCAGCGATGGGGGGACGGCTAATGAAAAACTGTTTTTT.

The J gene is TRBJ2-7, the V gene TRBV28; TRBD2 aligns across 14 bases. Trimming removed 7 bases from V and 2 bases from J; junction bases left unmatched: 7. The CDR3 sequence is 16 residues long. The germline gives CDR1 MDHEN, CDR2 SYDVKM. The CDR3 sequence is CASKTSGRGTTYEQYF. CDR3 DNA sequence: TGTGCCAGCAAGACTAGCGGGAGGGGGACAACCTACGAGCAGTACTTC.

The CDR3 reads CASSPPYVSGANVLTF. CDR3 DNA sequence: TGTGCCAGCTCACCACCGTACGTCTCTGGGGCCAACGTCCTGACTTTC. The rearrangement joins TRBV18 to TRBJ2-6, with D unclear. CDR3 length: 16 residues. Germline CDR1 and CDR2: KGHSH and LQKENI. Trimming removed 0 bases at V and 0 bases at J, with 6 bases between. The full variable domain, in which reference TRBV18 and TRBJ2-6 provide the parts outside the CDR3, is NAGVMQNPRHLVRRRGQEARLRCSPMKGHSHVYWYRQLPEEGLKFMVYLQKENIIDESGMPKERFSAEFPKEGPSILRIQQVVRGDSAAYFCASSPPYVSGANVLTFGAGSRLTVL.

The chain recombines TRBV29-1 with TRBJ1-1, with unresolved D. Germline CDR1 and CDR2: SQVTM and ANQGSEA. The ends were cut back, 5 bases at V and 0 bases at J, with 7 bases in the middle. The CDR3 spans 12 residues. In DNA, the CDR3 is TGCAGCGTTCCGGGATTGAACACTGAAGCTTTCTTT. Its protein product is CSVPGLNTEAFF. The whole variable domain, filled in from reference TRBV29-1 and TRBJ1-1, reads SAVISQKPSRDICQRGTSLTIQCQVDSQVTMMFWYRQQPGQSLTLIATANQGSEATYESGFVIDKFPISRPNLTFSTLTVSNMSPEDSSIYLCSVPGLNTEAFFGQGTRLTVV.

The V call is TRBV5-6, the J call TRBJ1-2; 8 bases map to TRBD1. Germline CDR1 SGHDT, CDR2 YYEEEE. This CDR3 contains 13 residues. J lost 7 bases, V lost 2 bases, and 4 bases had no gene match. Here the CDR3 DNA reads TGTGCCAGCAGCTTAGGACAGGGTGGTGGCTACACCTTC. Amino acids: CASSLGQGGGYTF.

V and J are TRBV18 and TRBJ1-1; no firm D call. The CDR3 runs to 13 residues. With 5 bases removed from V and 3 bases from J, the gap between germline ends came to 10 bases. In germline, CDR1 is KGHSH, CDR2 LQKENI. The CDR3 DNA follows: TGTGCCAGCTCAGCCGGGATGGACACTGAAGCTTTCTTT. It translates to CASSAGMDTEAFF.

V usage is TRBV7-9 and J usage is TRBJ2-7; D is uncertain. The V gene lost 9 bases and the J gene lost 4 bases, with 16 bases spanning the gap. The CDR3 loop spans 13 amino acids. Per the germline V gene, CDR1 is SEHNR and CDR2 is FQNEAQ (reference sequence). The CDR3 here is CASQEAAGYEQYF. The CDR3 DNA reads TGTGCCAGTCAAGAGGCCGCTGGATACGAGCAGTACTTC.

The V and J genes are TRBV11-2 and TRBJ1-2, with 8 bases fitting TRBD1. Looked up from germline, CDR1 is SGHAT and CDR2 is FQNNGV. After removal of 4 bases from V and 6 bases from J, the junction contained 10 bases not matched to a gene. CDR3 length: 15 residues. Written as DNA, the CDR3 is TGTGCCAGCAGCTCTCATCGCAAGGACAGGGATGGCTACACCTTC. Translation: CASSSHRKDRDGYTF. Full variable domain (missing parts from reference TRBV11-2 and TRBJ1-2): EAGVAQSPRYKIIEKRQSVAFWCNPISGHATLYWYQQILGQGPKLLIQFQNNGVVDDSQLPKDRFSAERLKGVDSTLKIQPAKLEDSAVYLCASSSHRKDRDGYTFGSGTRLTVV.

The chain links TRBV12-5 to TRBJ2-1, with TRBD1 as a possible D gene (6 bases). Germline loops: CDR1 LGHNT, CDR2 FRNRAP. V lost 2 bases and J 9 bases, leaving 26 bases between the germline ends. The CDR3 contains 18 residues. The CDR3 bases are TGTGCTAGTGGTTTGCCAAGCATACAGGGTAGGTTTACAGGTGAGCAGTTCTTC. Translating it yields CASGLPSIQGRFTGEQFF.

This sequence joins TRBV18 and TRBJ1-1; D is possibly TRBD1 (6 bases). Germline CDR1 KGHSH, CDR2 LQKENI. Trimming took 4 bases from V and 1 from J, leaving 13 bases between them. The CDR3 contains 15 residues. The CDR3 bases are TGTGCCAGCTCACTCCCGACAGGACCGAACACTGAAGCTTTCTTT. Its protein product is CASSLPTGPNTEAFF.

This clone was picked up a small number of times. The chain has TRBV11-2 and TRBJ2-2, with D perhaps matching TRBD2 (6 bases). The CDR3 has 13 residues. The ends were cut back, 6 bases at V and 7 bases at J, with 12 bases in the middle. Germline loops: CDR1 SGHAT, CDR2 FQNNGV. The CDR3 sequence is CASRPRDFGELFF. The CDR3, as DNA: TGTGCCAGCAGGCCACGGGACTTCGGGGAGCTGTTTTTT.

In DNA, the CDR3 is TGTGCCAGCAGTTTCGGACAGAATGGCTACACCTTC. This sequence encodes CASSFGQNGYTF. The chain couples TRBV28 to TRBJ1-2, with TRBD1 as a possible D gene (6 bases). The V and J ends lost 3 bases and 6 bases respectively, with 8 bases between them. Germline loops: CDR1 MDHEN, CDR2 SYDVKM. The CDR3 contains 12 residues.

The DNA of the CDR3 is TGCAGCGTTGTTGAGATCACCGGGGAGCTGTTTTTT. Translated, it gives CSVVEITGELFF. The chain is built from TRBV29-1 and TRBJ2-2; D unresolved. The CDR3 consists of 12 residues. V was shortened by 4 bases and J by 4 bases, with 7 bases between the two germline ends. CDR1 and CDR2 (germline): SQVTM, ANQGSEA.

The V and J genes are TRBV5-4 and TRBJ2-5, with 7 bases fitting TRBD2. The CDR3 sequence is 13 residues long. Germline V gene sequence: CDR1 SGHNT, CDR2 YYREEE (reference sequence). V gave up 5 bases and J gave up 5 bases; unmatched junction bases: 6. The CDR3 DNA is TGTGCCAGCAGTCAGGGAGGGTGGGAGACCCAGTACTTC. Translating it yields CASSQGGWETQYF.

This clone occurred a few times. The rearrangement links TRBV5-5 to TRBJ2-7; no clear D. The CDR3 spans 16 residues. The V end was cut by 0 bases, the J end by 3 bases, with 16 bases between. CDR1 SGHKS and CDR2 YYEKEE come from the germline V gene (reference sequence). In DNA, the CDR3 is TGTGCCAGCAGCTTGGGGCAGGCTAATACGGTCTACGAGCAGTACTTC. This encodes CASSLGQANTVYEQYF.

V is TRBV21-1 and J is TRBJ2-3; TRBD2 is taken as the D call from the table, unchecked against the DNA. TRBV21-1 is a pseudogene segment. There are 15 residues in the CDR3. This CDR3 is CASSKGGEHTDTQYF. CDR3 in DNA: TGTGCCAGCAGCAAAGGGGGGGAGCACACAGATACGCAGTATTTT.

This sequence joins TRBV5-1 and TRBJ1-1; D not resolved. V was pared by 0 bases and J by 5 bases, with 14 bases between. This CDR3 is 15 amino acids long. In germline, CDR1 is SGHRS, CDR2 YFSETQ. The CDR3 DNA follows: TGCGCCAGCAGCTTGGCCTCGCGGTGGGCAACTGAAGCTTTCTTT. It is translated as CASSLASRWATEAFF.

The gene calls are TRBV9 and TRBJ2-1; 8 nucleotides align to TRBD1. The V segment lost 0 bases and the J segment 5 bases; nucleotides outside the gene matches: 1. CDR1 is SGDLS and CDR2 is YYNGEE in the germline V gene. The CDR3 is 14 amino acids. DNA of the CDR3: TGTGCCAGCAGCGTAGTGGGACAGGACAATGAGCAGTTCTTC. Translation: CASSVVGQDNEQFF. Looking up the rest from reference TRBV9 and TRBJ2-1 gives the full variable domain: DSGVTQTPKHLITATGQRVTLRCSPRSGDLSVYWYQQSLDQGLQFLIQYYNGEERAKGNILERFSAQQFPDLHSELNLSSLELGDSALYFCASSVVGQDNEQFFGPGTRLTVL.